Detailed here is one T cell receptor beta chain. V trimming: 3 bases; J trimming: 7 bases; junction bases outside the gene matches: 7. Looked up from germline, CDR1 is LNHDA and CDR2 is SQIVND (reference sequence). The CDR3 spans 14 residues. This sample is drawn from a study of cytomegalovirus exposure and HLA in healthy donors. PCR used 60 Vbeta primers and 13 Jbeta primers. Sequenced by immunoSEQ multiplex PCR; TCRdb stores in-frame clones only, minus some. Recorded here are about 200,000 clones; the top ten clones represent around 0.74%. The chain has TRBV19 and TRBJ1-1; 8 nucleotides line up with TRBD1. This clonotype originated in a boy between 10 and 17 years old in good health and CMV-seronegative. Input material: PBMCs. The CDR3 here is CASSIKGRGHEAFF. CDR3 DNA: TGTGCCAGTAGTATCAAGGGCAGGGGGCATGAAGCTTTCTTT.